Sequencing of this TCR beta chain was carried out in a study of T cells expressing NK-cell markers. In the study overall: Seropositivity for HCMV was found in seven of the eight sequenced donors, with one seronegative.

The CDR3 loop spans 13 amino acids. cDNA encoding TCR beta was synthesized via 5'RACE template switching incorporating UMIs. TCRdb re-called the 5' RACE reads and gives one entry per CDR3 protein, without DNA. The sample data list roughly 180,000 distinct CDR3 sequences. General study findings and limits: The leading position in the CD3+CD56-NKG2C+ fraction of a handful of donors also went to these clonotypes. Each of a handful of donors carried dominant NKG2C+ clonotypes accounting for about 1.0-8% of CD8+ T cells.

A remark on this clonotype: Its antigen remains unidentified.

V gene TRBV12-3 or TRBV12-4 combines with J gene TRBJ2-7; with no DNA, the TCRdb D assignment of TRBD1 cannot be verified. The source of this sequence is a woman aged 18 to 75 in good health. The sequenced sample consisted of blood T cells: a sorted CD56 or NKG2C T cell subset, CD4+ or CD8+ T cells, or bulk PBMC T cells (not recorded which). CDR3 in amino acids: CASSLLGLGEQYF.